Each of the 10 T cell receptor beta chains below was sequenced from the same sample in a study of spatial heterogeneity in lung cancer. The time point: blood at routine non-recurrence follow-up after resection. The sequenced material consisted of unsorted whole RNA from tumor, nontumor lung or frozen PBMC. Using its own MiXCR run on the 5' RACE reads, TCRdb lists one record per CDR3 protein. This table holds fewer than 60,000 distinct CDR3 sequences, less than 9% found once. The sequenced sample was PBMCs, obtained at follow-up. These receptors all stem from a female donor with early-stage non-small cell lung cancer.

This clonotype appeared many times. The gene calls are TRBV28 and TRBJ2-4, with 10 nucleotides matching TRBD1. CDR3 size: 18 residues. Germline CDR1 is MDHEN and CDR2 is SYDVKM. V lost 1 base and J lost 0; bases outside the gene matches: 6. The CDR3 region has the DNA TGTGCCAGCAGTTTATACGGACAGGGGGATGGAGCCAAAAACATTCAGTACTTC. Translated, it gives CASSLYGQGDGAKNIQYF.

Written as DNA, the CDR3 is TGTGCCAGCAGCCGGACAGGGGGCGAAGGCTACACCTTC. Protein product: CASSRTGGEGYTF. This sequence joins TRBV28 and TRBJ1-2, with 11 bases matching TRBD1. CDR3 size: 13 residues. The germline V gene encodes CDR1 MDHEN and CDR2 SYDVKM. Trimming removed 6 bases from V and 8 bases from J; junction bases left unmatched: 5.

This clonotype was detected a few times. The genes are TRBV25-1 and TRBJ2-7; the match to TRBD2 covers 8 bases. The germline V gene has CDR1 MGHDK and CDR2 SYGVNS. Trimming took 3 bases from V and 0 from J; bases not matched to a gene: 7. CDR3 length: 16 amino acids. CDR3 nucleotides: TGTGCCAGCAGTGATCTAAGCGGGGGCCGCTCCTACGAGCAGTACTTC. Protein: CASSDLSGGRSYEQYF.

This clonotype has at least ten counts. The chain joins TRBV18 to TRBJ2-5; D gene uncertain. CDR1 and CDR2 from the germline V gene are KGHSH and LQKENI. The CDR3 has 15 residues. V shed 2 bases and J shed 6 bases, with 16 bases lying between them. The CDR3 loop reads CASSPGRAVGKTQYF. In DNA form, the CDR3 reads TGTGCCAGCTCACCAGGACGGGCAGTGGGGAAGACCCAGTACTTC.

The chain recombines TRBV5-1 with TRBJ2-5; D is perhaps TRBD1 (6 bases). The V end was cut by 1 base, the J end by 5 bases, with 15 bases between. CDR3 length: 15 amino acids. Germline V gene lookup returns CDR1 SGHRS and CDR2 YFSETQ. CDR3 nucleotides: TGCGCCAGCAGCTTGACAGGGTCCTTGGGGGAGACCCAGTACTTC. Translated, it gives CASSLTGSLGETQYF.

This clonotype was counted ten times or more. The chain links TRBV3-1 to TRBJ1-5; D is ambiguous. V was cut by 0 bases and J by 7 bases, with 7 bases left in between. CDR1 LGHDT and CDR2 YNNKEL come from the germline V gene (reference sequence). The CDR3 length is 13 residues. The CDR3 DNA is TGTGCCAGCAGCCAAGATCGGCGGCAGCCCCAGCATTTT. Protein sequence: CASSQDRRQPQHF.

At least ten counts were recorded for this clonotype. V usage is TRBV15 and J usage is TRBJ2-5; D assignment may be TRBD1 or TRBD2 (5 bases each). Germline CDR1 LNHNV, CDR2 YYDKDF (reference sequence). V lost 3 bases and J lost 2, with 16 bases in between. CDR3 size: 16 residues. The CDR3 here is CATSRGVGANQETQYF. The CDR3 DNA reads as TGTGCCACCAGCAGGGGAGTAGGGGCTAATCAAGAGACCCAGTACTTC.

The table lists this clonotype with many counts. The rearrangement joins TRBV19 to TRBJ1-1, with D unclear. V lost 8 bases and J 0 bases, leaving 19 bases between the germline ends. The CDR3 runs 16 residues. Germline loops: CDR1 LNHDA, CDR2 SQIVND (reference sequence). CDR3 in amino acids: CASSSRRQTMNTEAFF. The CDR3 DNA follows: TGTGCCAGTTCCTCCCGGCGACAAACCATGAACACTGAAGCTTTCTTT.

V usage is TRBV4-1 and J usage is TRBJ1-6; 9 nucleotides match TRBD1. The ends lost 6 bases at V and 9 bases at J; junction bases unmatched: 15. The CDR3 loop spans 17 amino acids. Germline-derived CDR1 and CDR2 are MGHRA and YSYEKL. The CDR3 coding sequence is TGCGCCAGCAGGGCGTCCGGACAGGGGCGAGGGGGTTCACCCCTCCACTTT. Translated: CASRASGQGRGGSPLHF.

This clonotype was detected a few times. The CDR3 DNA follows: TGTGCTAGCGGACCGGGACAGGGGGTCGATGCGCAGTATTTT. Protein product: CASGPGQGVDAQYF. The V and J genes are TRBV7-7 and TRBJ2-3, with TRBD1 matching 11 bases. This CDR3 spans 14 amino acids. Looked up from germline, CDR1 is SSHAT and CDR2 is FNYEAQ (reference sequence).